The rows below give T cell receptor beta chains drawn from one sample of a study of long-term antiretroviral therapy in people with HIV. The repertoire was sequenced with immunoSEQ multiplex PCR; TCRdb's copy has only in-frame clones and lacks some. Here the sample spans approximately 25,000 clones, around 88% being singletons. The sequences come from unsorted PBMCs, collected about 4.5 years after starting antiretroviral therapy. Receptors originate from a man aged 25 to 40 with HIV. CDR3s include the opening cysteine and the closing phenylalanine or tryptophan. The D gene is left open where the match is weak. For some rows the clone size is stated as once, few or many, or as a class when expanded; others skip it.

clone size: .; J gene: TRBJ2-7; V gene: TRBV18; CDR3 length: 15; D gene: TRBD1; CDR3 DNA: TGTGCCAGCTCCTCAACGGGACAGGGGCGGAGCGAGCAGTACTTC; CDR3 protein: CASSSTGQGRSEQYF
clone size: .; J gene: TRBJ1-2; V gene: TRBV14; CDR3 length: 15; D gene: .; CDR3 DNA: TGTGCCAGCAGCCACGGGACACCGTTACTCTATGGCTACACCTTC; CDR3 protein: CASSHGTPLLYGYTF
clone size: .; J gene: TRBJ1-4; V gene: TRBV4-1; CDR3 length: 15; D gene: TRBD1; CDR3 DNA: TGCGCCAGCAGCCAAGTCGGCAGGGGGAATGAAAAACTGTTTTTT; CDR3 protein: CASSQVGRGNEKLFF
clone size: few; J gene: TRBJ1-5; V gene: TRBV10-3; CDR3 length: 13; D gene: .; CDR3 DNA: TGTGCCATCTCTGGGGAATTTTATCAGCCCCAGCATTTT; CDR3 protein: CAISGEFYQPQHF
clone size: .; J gene: TRBJ1-5; V gene: TRBV19; CDR3 length: 16; D gene: .; CDR3 DNA: TGTGCCAGTAGTATGGGGGAGGGCATTAGCAATCAGCCCCAGCATTTT; CDR3 protein: CASSMGEGISNQPQHF
clone size: .; J gene: TRBJ1-5; V gene: TRBV5-4; CDR3 length: 14; D gene: TRBD1; CDR3 DNA: TGTGCCAGCAGCCTTACAGGGGGCAAACAGCCCCAGCATTTT; CDR3 protein: CASSLTGGKQPQHF
clone size: .; J gene: TRBJ2-1; V gene: TRBV19; CDR3 length: 13; D gene: TRBD2; CDR3 DNA: TGTGCCAGTAGTCCGACTAGCGGCAATGAGCAGTTCTTC; CDR3 protein: CASSPTSGNEQFF
clone size: .; J gene: TRBJ2-7; V gene: TRBV19; CDR3 length: 16; D gene: .; CDR3 DNA: TGTGCCAGTAGTATTGGGCTCACCTTCCTGTCCTACGAGCAGTACTTC; CDR3 protein: CASSIGLTFLSYEQYF
clone size: .; J gene: TRBJ1-2; V gene: TRBV9; CDR3 length: 12; D gene: .; CDR3 DNA: TGTGCCAGCGGGGGACAAAACTATGGCTACACCTTC; CDR3 protein: CASGGQNYGYTF
clone size: once; J gene: TRBJ2-7; V gene: TRBV5-1; CDR3 length: 12; D gene: .; CDR3 DNA: TGCGCCAGCAGCAGACCATCGGACGAGCAGTACTTC; CDR3 protein: CASSRPSDEQYF
clone size: .; J gene: TRBJ1-2; V gene: TRBV5-6; CDR3 length: 14; D gene: TRBD1; CDR3 DNA: TGTGCCAGCAGCCCTGGACAGGGAAACTATGGCTACACCTTC; CDR3 protein: CASSPGQGNYGYTF
clone size: .; J gene: TRBJ2-5; V gene: TRBV28; CDR3 length: 16; D gene: TRBD2; CDR3 DNA: TGTGCCAGCAGCCCCGGGACTAGCGGCGATCAAGAGACCCAGTACTTC; CDR3 protein: CASSPGTSGDQETQYF
clone size: .; J gene: TRBJ2-7; V gene: TRBV2; CDR3 length: 12; D gene: .; CDR3 DNA: TGTGCCAGTAAACCTAACAGGGACGAGCAGTACTTC; CDR3 protein: CASKPNRDEQYF